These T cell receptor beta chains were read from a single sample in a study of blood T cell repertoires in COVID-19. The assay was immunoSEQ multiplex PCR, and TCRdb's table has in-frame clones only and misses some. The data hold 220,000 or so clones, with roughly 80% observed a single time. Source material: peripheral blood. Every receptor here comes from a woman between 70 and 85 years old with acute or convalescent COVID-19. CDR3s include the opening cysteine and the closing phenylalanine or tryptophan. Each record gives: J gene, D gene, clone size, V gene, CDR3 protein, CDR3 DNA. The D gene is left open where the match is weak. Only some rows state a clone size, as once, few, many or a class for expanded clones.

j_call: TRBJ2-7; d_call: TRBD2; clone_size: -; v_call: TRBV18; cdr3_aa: CASSPGLVSYEQYF; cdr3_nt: TGTGCCAGCTCACCGGGACTAGTCTCCTACGAGCAGTACTTC
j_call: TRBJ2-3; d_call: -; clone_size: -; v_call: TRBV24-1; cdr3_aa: CATSVWEGTDTQYF; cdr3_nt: TGTGCCACCAGTGTCTGGGAGGGCACAGATACGCAGTATTTT
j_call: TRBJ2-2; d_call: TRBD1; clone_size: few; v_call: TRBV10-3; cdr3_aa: CAISGTGSAGELFF; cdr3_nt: TGTGCCATCAGCGGGACAGGGAGCGCCGGGGAGCTGTTTTTT
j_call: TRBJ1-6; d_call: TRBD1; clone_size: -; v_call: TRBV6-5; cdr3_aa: CASRRDSDNSPLHF; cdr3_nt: TGTGCCAGCCGAAGGGACAGTGATAATTCACCCCTCCACTTT
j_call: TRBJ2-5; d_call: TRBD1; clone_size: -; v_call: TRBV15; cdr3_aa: CATSRTGTGGETQYF; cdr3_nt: TGTGCCACCAGCAGAACCGGGACAGGGGGCGAGACCCAGTACTTC
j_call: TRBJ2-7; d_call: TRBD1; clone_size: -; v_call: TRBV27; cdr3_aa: CASSSSGTGGSYEQYF; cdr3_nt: TGTGCCAGCAGTAGCTCCGGGACAGGGGGCTCCTACGAGCAGTACTTC
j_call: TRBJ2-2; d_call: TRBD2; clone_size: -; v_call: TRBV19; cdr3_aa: CASSNHVAGVSTGELFF; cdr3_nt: TGTGCCAGTAGTAACCACGTAGCGGGAGTGAGTACCGGGGAGCTGTTTTTT
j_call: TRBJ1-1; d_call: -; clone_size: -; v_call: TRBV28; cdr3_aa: CASSRGGLAEAFF; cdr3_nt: TGTGCCAGCAGCCGAGGGGGTTTGGCTGAAGCTTTCTTT
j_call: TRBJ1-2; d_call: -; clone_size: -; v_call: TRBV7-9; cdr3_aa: CASSGGDYGYTF; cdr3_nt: TGTGCCAGCAGCGGGGGGGACTATGGCTACACCTTC
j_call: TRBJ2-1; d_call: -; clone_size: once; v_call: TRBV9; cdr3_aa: CASSARDLPNNEQFF; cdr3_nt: TGTGCCAGCAGCGCCCGGGACTTACCAAACAATGAGCAGTTCTTC
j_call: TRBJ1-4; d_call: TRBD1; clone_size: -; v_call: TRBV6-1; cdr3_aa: CASSATGGLTNEKLFF; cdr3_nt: TGTGCCAGCAGTGCGACAGGGGGCCTAACTAATGAAAAACTGTTTTTT
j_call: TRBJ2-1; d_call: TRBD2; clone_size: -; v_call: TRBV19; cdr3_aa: CASARTSGTRDEQFF; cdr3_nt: TGTGCCAGCGCAAGGACTAGCGGGACTAGAGATGAGCAGTTCTTC
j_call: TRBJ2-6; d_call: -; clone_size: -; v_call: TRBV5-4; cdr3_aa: CASSLGQSSGANVLTF; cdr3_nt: TGTGCCAGCAGCTTGGGACAGTCCTCTGGGGCCAACGTCCTGACTTTC
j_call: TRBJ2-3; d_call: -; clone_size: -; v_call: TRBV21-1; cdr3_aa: CASSKARRGADTQYF; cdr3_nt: TGTGCCAGCAGCAAGGCTCGGCGGGGGGCAGATACGCAGTATTTT
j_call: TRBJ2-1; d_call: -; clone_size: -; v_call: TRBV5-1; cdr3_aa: CASSRGGPDEQFF; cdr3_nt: TGCGCCAGCAGCCGCGGAGGGCCCGATGAGCAGTTCTTC
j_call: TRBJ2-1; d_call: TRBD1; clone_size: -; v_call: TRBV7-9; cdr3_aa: CASSLEGTGGFEQFF; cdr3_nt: TGTGCCAGCAGCTTAGAGGGGACAGGGGGCTTTGAGCAGTTCTTC
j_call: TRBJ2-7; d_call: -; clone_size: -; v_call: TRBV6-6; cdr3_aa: CASRRDTTYEQYF; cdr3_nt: TGTGCCAGCAGGAGGGACACCACCTACGAGCAGTACTTC
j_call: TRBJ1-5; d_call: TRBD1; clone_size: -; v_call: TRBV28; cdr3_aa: CASQTGEPNQPQHF; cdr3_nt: TGTGCCAGCCAGACAGGGGAACCTAATCAGCCCCAGCATTTT